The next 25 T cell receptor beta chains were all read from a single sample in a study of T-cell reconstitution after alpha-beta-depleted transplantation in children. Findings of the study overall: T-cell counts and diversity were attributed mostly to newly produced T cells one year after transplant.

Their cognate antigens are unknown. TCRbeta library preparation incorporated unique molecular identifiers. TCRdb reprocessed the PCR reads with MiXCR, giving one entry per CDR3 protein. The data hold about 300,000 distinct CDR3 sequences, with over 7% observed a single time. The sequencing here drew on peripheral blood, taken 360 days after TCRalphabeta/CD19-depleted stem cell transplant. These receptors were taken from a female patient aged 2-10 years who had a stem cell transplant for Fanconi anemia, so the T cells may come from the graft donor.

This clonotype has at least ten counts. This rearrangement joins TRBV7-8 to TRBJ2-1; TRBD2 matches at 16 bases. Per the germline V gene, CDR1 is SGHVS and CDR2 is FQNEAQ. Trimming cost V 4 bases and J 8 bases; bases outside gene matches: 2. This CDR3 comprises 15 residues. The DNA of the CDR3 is TGTGCCAGCAGCTCCGGGACTAGCGGGGGGGATGAGCAGTTCTTC. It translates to CASSSGTSGGDEQFF.

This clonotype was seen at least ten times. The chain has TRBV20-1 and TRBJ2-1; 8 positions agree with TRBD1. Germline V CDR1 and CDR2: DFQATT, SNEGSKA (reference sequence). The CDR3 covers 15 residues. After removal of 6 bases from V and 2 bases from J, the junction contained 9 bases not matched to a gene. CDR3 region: CSAPGGGDPYNEQFF. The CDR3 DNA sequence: TGCAGTGCACCAGGGGGCGGGGACCCCTACAATGAGCAGTTCTTC.

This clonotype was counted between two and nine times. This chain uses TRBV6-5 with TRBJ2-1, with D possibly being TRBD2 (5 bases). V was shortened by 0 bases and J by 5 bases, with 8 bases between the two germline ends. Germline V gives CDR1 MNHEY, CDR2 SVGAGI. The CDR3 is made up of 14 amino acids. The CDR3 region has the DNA TGTGCCAGCAGTTACTCGCAACTAGACAATGAGCAGTTCTTC. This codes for CASSYSQLDNEQFF.

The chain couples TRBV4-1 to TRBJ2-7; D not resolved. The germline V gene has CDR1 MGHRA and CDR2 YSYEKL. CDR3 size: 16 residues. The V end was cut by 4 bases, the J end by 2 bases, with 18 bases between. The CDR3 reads CASSRPSGSLTYEQYF. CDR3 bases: TGCGCCAGCAGCCGACCATCTGGGTCCCTTACCTACGAGCAGTACTTC.

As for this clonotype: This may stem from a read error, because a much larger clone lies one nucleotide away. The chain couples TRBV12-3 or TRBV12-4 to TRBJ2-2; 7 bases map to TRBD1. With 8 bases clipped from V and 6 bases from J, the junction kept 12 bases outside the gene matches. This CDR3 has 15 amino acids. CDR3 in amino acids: CASVPAQGYSGELFF. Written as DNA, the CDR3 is TGTGCCAGCGTACCGGCACAGGGGTATTCCGGGGAGCTGTTTTTT.

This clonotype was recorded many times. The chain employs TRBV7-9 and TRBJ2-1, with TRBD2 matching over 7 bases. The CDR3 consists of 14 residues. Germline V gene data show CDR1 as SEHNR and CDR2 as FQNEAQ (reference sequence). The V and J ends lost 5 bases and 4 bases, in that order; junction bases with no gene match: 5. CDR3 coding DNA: TGTGCCAGCAGCCCCGGGGGGAAATACAATGAGCAGTTCTTC. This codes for CASSPGGKYNEQFF. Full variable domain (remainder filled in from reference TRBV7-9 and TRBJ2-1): DTGVSQNPRHKITKRGQNVTFRCDPISEHNRLYWYRQTLGQGPEFLTYFQNEAQLEKSRLLSDRFSAERPKGSFSTLEIQRTEQGDSAMYLCASSPGGKYNEQFFGPGTRLTVL.

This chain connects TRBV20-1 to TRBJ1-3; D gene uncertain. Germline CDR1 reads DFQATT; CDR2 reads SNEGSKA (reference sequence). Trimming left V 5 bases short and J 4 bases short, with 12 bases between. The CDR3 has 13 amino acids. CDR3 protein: CSACKPTGNTIYF. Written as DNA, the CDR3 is TGCAGTGCTTGTAAACCAACGGGAAACACCATATATTTT.

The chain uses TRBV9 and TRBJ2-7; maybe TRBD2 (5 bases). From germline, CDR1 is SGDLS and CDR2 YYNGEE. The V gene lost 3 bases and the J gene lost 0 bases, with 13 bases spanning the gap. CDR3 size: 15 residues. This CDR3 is CASSAHTSSSYEQYF. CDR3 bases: TGTGCCAGCAGCGCCCATACTAGTTCCTCCTACGAGCAGTACTTC.

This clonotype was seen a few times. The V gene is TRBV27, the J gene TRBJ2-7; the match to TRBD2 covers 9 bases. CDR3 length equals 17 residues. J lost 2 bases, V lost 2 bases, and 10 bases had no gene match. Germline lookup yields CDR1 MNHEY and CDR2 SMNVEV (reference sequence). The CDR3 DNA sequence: TGTGCCAGCAGTTTACGATTTTTGTCTAGCGGGACCTACGAGCAGTACTTC. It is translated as CASSLRFLSSGTYEQYF.

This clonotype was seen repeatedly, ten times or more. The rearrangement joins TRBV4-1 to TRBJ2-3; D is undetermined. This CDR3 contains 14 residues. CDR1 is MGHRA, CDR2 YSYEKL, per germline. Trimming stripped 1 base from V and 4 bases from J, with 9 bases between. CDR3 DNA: TGCGCCAGCAGCCAAGTCTCCGGATCAGATACGCAGTATTTT. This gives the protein CASSQVSGSDTQYF.

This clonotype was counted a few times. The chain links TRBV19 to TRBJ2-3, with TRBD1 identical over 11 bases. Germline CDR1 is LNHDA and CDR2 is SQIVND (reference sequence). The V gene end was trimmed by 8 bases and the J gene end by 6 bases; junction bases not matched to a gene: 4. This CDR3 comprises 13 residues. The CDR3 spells CASGQGARDTQYF. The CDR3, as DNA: TGTGCCAGTGGACAGGGGGCGCGGGATACGCAGTATTTT.

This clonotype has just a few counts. For the CDR3, the DNA is TGCGCCAGCAGCTGGAGACAGGGGTCCTACGAGCAGTACTTC. This gives the protein CASSWRQGSYEQYF. The genes are TRBV5-1 and TRBJ2-7, with 8 bases that match TRBD1. There are 14 residues in the CDR3. The V gene end was trimmed by 3 bases and the J gene end by 1 base; junction bases not matched to a gene: 3. Germline-derived CDR1 and CDR2 are SGHRS and YFSETQ.

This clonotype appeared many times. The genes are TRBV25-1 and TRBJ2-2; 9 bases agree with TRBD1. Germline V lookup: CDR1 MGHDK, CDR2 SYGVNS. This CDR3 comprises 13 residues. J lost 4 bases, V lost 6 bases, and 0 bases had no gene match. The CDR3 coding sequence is TGTGCCAGCAGGACAGGGGGCACCGGGGAGCTGTTTTTT. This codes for CASRTGGTGELFF.

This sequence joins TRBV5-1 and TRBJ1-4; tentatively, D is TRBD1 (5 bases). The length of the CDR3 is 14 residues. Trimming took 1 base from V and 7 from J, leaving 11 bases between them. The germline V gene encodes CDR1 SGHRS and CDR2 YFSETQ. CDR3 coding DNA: TGCGCCAGCAGCTTGAGGGGTAGCGGTGAAAAACTGTTTTTT. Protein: CASSLRGSGEKLFF. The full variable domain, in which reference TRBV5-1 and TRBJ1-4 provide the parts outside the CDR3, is KAGVTQTPRYLIKTRGQQVTLSCSPISGHRSVSWYQQTPGQGLQFLFEYFSETQRNKGNFPGRFSGRQFSNSRSEMNVSTLELGDSALYLCASSLRGSGEKLFFGSGTQLSVL.

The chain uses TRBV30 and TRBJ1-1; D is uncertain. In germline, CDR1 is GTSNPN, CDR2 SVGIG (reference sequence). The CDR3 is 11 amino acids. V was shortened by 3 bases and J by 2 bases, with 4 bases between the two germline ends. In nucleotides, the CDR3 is TGTGCCTGGAGACGTAACACTGAAGCTTTCTTT. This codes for CAWRRNTEAFF.

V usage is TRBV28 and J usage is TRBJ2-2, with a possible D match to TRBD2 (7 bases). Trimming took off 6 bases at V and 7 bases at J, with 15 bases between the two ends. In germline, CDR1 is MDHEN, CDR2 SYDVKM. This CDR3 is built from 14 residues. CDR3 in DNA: TGTGCCAGCAGGGACGGGGGGCCCGGCGGGGAGCTGTTTTTT. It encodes CASRDGGPGGELFF.

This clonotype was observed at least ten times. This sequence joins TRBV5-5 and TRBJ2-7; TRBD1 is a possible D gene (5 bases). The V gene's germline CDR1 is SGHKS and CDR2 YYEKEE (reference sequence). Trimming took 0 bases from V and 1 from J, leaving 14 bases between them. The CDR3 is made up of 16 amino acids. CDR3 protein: CASSLGQSTFSYEQYF. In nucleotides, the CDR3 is TGTGCCAGCAGCTTGGGACAGTCGACTTTTTCCTACGAGCAGTACTTC. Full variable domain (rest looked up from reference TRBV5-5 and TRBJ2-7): DAGVTQSPTHLIKTRGQQVTLRCSPISGHKSVSWYQQVLGQGPQFIFQYYEKEERGRGNFPDRFSARQFPNYSSELNVNALLLGDSALYLCASSLGQSTFSYEQYFGPGTRLTVT.

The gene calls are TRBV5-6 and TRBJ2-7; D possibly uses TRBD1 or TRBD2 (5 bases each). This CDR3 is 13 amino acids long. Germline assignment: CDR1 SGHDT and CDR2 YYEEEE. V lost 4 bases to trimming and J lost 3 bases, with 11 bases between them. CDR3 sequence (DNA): TGTGCCAGCAGCCACGGGGCCCTCTACGAGCAGTACTTC. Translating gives CASSHGALYEQYF.

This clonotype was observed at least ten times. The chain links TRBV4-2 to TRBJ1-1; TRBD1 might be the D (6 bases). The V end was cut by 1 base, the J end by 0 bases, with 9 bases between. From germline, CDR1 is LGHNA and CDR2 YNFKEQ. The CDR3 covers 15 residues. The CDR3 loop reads CASSQAGGMNTEAFF. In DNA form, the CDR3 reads TGTGCCAGCAGCCAAGCCGGGGGCATGAACACTGAAGCTTTCTTT.

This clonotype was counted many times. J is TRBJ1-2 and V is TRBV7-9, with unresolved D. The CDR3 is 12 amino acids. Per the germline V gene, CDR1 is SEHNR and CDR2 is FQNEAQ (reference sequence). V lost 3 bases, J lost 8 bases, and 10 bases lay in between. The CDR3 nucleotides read TGTGCCAGCAGCTTGGCAAGTAAGGGCTACACCTTC. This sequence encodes CASSLASKGYTF.

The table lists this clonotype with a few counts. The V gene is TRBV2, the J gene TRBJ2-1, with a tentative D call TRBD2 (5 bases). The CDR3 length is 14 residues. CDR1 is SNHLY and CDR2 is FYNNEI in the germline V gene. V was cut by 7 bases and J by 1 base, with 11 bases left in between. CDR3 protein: CASTGEGSYNEQFF. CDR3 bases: TGTGCCAGCACCGGGGAAGGGTCCTACAATGAGCAGTTCTTC.

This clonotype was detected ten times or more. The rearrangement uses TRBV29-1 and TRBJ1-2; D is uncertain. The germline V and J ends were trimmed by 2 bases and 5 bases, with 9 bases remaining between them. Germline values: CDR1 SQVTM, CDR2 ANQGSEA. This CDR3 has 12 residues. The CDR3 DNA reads TGCAGCGTTGAAAAGGAGAGTTATGGCTACACCTTC. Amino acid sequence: CSVEKESYGYTF.

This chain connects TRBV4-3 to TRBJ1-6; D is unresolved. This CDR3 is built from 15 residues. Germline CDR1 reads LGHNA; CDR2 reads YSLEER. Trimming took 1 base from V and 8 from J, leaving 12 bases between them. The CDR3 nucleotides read TGCGCCAGCAGCCAAGGAATGGCAGTTGATTCACCCCTCCACTTT. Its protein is CASSQGMAVDSPLHF.

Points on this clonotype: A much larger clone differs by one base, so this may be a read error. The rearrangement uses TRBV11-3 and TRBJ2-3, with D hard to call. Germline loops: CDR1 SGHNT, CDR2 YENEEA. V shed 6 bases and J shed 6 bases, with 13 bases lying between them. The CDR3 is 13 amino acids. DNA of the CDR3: TGTGCCAGCAGTCATGGGTTTTCGGATACGCAGTATTTT. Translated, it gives CASSHGFSDTQYF.

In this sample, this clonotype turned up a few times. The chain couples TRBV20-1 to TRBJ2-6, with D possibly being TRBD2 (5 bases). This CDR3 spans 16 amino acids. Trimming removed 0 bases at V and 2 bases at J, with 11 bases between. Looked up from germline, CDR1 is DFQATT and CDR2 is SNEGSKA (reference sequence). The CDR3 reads CSARDFGVAGANVLTF. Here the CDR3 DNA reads TGCAGTGCTAGAGATTTCGGGGTGGCTGGGGCCAACGTCCTGACTTTC.